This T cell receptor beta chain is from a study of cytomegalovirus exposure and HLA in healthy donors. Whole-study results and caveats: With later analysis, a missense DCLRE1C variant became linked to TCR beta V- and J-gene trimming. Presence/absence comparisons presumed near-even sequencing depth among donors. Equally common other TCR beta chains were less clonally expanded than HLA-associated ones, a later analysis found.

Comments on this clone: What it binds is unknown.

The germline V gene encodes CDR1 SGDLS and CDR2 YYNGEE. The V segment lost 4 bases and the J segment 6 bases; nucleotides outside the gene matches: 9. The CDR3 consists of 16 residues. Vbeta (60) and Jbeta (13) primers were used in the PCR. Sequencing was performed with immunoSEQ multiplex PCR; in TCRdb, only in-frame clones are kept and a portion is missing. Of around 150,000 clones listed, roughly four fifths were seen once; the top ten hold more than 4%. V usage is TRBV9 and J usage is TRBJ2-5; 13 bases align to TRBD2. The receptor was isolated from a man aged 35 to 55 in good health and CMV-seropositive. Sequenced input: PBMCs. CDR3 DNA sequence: TGTGCCAGCAGCATGAGGACTAGCGGGGGAAGGAAGACCCAGTACTTC. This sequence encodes CASSMRTSGGRKTQYF.